These T cell receptor beta chains were read from a single sample in a study of shared clonotypes between healthy human individuals. Sequencing was performed with immunoSEQ multiplex PCR; in TCRdb, only in-frame clones are kept and a portion is missing. The sample consists of about 480,000 clones, about 79% of them appearing once. Sequencing was carried out using PBMCs. These TCRs come from a woman between 40 and 55 years old in good health. Some clones in this sample may be carry-over from other donors' samples. The CDR3 runs from the conserved cysteine through the conserved F or W. A D gene is named only where the DNA matches it firmly. Only part of the rows carry a size: once, few, many, or a class if the clone is expanded.

>TRBJ2-2|few|TRBV14|14|.
TGTGCCAGCAGCCAAGATTACGGGACCGGGGAGCTGTTTTTT
CASSQDYGTGELFF
>TRBJ1-4|.|TRBV5-1|16|TRBD1
TGCGCCAGCAGCCGGGGACAGGGAGGGGCGATTGAAAAACTGTTTTTT
CASSRGQGGAIEKLFF
>TRBJ1-5|.|TRBV30|13|.
TGTGCCTGGAGTGTACGAGGAGATCAGCCCCAGCATTTT
CAWSVRGDQPQHF
>TRBJ1-5|few|TRBV7-8|11|.
TGTGCCAGCAACGTCAATCAGCCCCAGCATTTT
CASNVNQPQHF
>TRBJ2-7|.|TRBV27|16|.
TGTGCCAGCAGCCCAAACCATCGGGGAACTAGCTTCTTCCAGTACTTC
CASSPNHRGTSFFQYF
>TRBJ1-5|.|TRBV28|15|.
TGTGCCAGCAGTTTCCGGGTAGGGAATGGTCAGCCCCAGCATTTT
CASSFRVGNGQPQHF
>TRBJ2-7|.|TRBV11-2|15|TRBD1
TGTGCCAGCAGCTTACCCCCCGGGACAGGCTACGAGCAGTACTTC
CASSLPPGTGYEQYF
>TRBJ1-3|few|TRBV14|13|.
TGTGCCAGCAGCCAAGCCTCTGGAAACACCATATATTTT
CASSQASGNTIYF
>TRBJ2-2|few|TRBV21-1|19|.
TGTGCCAGCAGCAAACCTCAGGACAGTCCGACACAAAACACCGGGGAGCTGTTTTTT
CASSKPQDSPTQNTGELFF
>TRBJ2-1|.|TRBV29-1|15|TRBD2
TGCAGCGTCCTTGGAGCGGGAGGGATAAACAATGAGCAGTTCTTC
CSVLGAGGINNEQFF
>TRBJ1-5|.|TRBV4-2|17|.
TGTGCCAGCAGCCAAGATTTTAACAGTGAGTTCAATCAGCCCCAGCATTTT
CASSQDFNSEFNQPQHF
>TRBJ2-5|.|TRBV7-9|14|.
TGTGCCAGCAGCTTAGGGACAGTCCAAGAGACCCAGTACTTC
CASSLGTVQETQYF
>TRBJ2-7|.|TRBV11-2|13|.
TGTGCCAGCAGCTTAGATCCGGAAGGGGAGCAGTACTTC
CASSLDPEGEQYF
>TRBJ2-7|.|TRBV4-3|15|.
TGCGCCAGCAGCCAAGCAGGGTTTAGCTCCTACGAGCAGTACTTC
CASSQAGFSSYEQYF
>TRBJ1-1|.|TRBV19|14|TRBD1
TGTGCCAGTAGCCGACAGGGAACGAACACTGAAGCTTTCTTT
CASSRQGTNTEAFF
>TRBJ1-2|few|TRBV30|12|.
TGTGCCTGGTACAGGGAGGTCTATGGCTACACCTTC
CAWYREVYGYTF
>TRBJ2-1|.|TRBV5-1|22|.
TGCGCCAGCAGTAGGGACCGGGACAGGGGTCTACTAGCGGGAGCATACGACAATGAGCAGTTCTTC
CASSRDRDRGLLAGAYDNEQFF
>TRBJ2-7|few|TRBV28|12|.
TGTGCCAGCAGTTCCTCCCCCCACGAGCAGTACTTC
CASSSSPHEQYF
>TRBJ2-7|once|TRBV9|14|TRBD1
TGTGCCAGCAGCGTAGCTGGACAGGGGTACGAGCAGTACTTC
CASSVAGQGYEQYF
>TRBJ1-3|.|TRBV30|20|.
TGTGCCTGGAGTGTAGTTTATTGGCAGGGGAACTTTAGCTCTGGAAACACCATATATTTT
CAWSVVYWQGNFSSGNTIYF
>TRBJ1-3|.|TRBV11-3|14|.
TGTGCCAGCAGCTTATCGGACTCTGGAAACACCATATATTTT
CASSLSDSGNTIYF
>TRBJ2-7|.|TRBV6-5|16|TRBD2
TGTGCCAGCAGCTACGATAGGACTAGCGGGCTCTACGAGCAGTACTTC
CASSYDRTSGLYEQYF
>TRBJ2-1|.|TRBV14|13|.
TGTGCCAGCAGCCAAGAAAGGAGAAGGGAGCAGTTCTTC
CASSQERRREQFF
>TRBJ2-3|.|TRBV6-1|14|.
TGTGCCAGCAGTGAATCGGCCCCCACAGATACGCAGTATTTT
CASSESAPTDTQYF
>TRBJ2-7|.|TRBV27|15|.
TGTGCCAGCAGTCAAGACGGACCCAGGGACTACGAGCAGTACTTC
CASSQDGPRDYEQYF
>TRBJ2-2|.|TRBV7-3|15|.
TGTGCCAGCAGCTTAGGTCCGGGGCCCACCGGGGAGCTGTTTTTT
CASSLGPGPTGELFF
>TRBJ2-1|.|TRBV5-1|16|TRBD2
TGCGCCAGCAGCTGGGGACTAGCGGGTCAGTACAATGAGCAGTTCTTC
CASSWGLAGQYNEQFF
>TRBJ2-1|.|TRBV7-6|14|.
TGTGCCAGCAGCCCCCCGGGACCCTACAATGAGCAGTTCTTC
CASSPPGPYNEQFF
>TRBJ2-3|once|TRBV2|17|TRBD2
TGTGCCAGCAGTGTTCACCGGACTAGCGGGAGGGTAGATACGCAGTATTTT
CASSVHRTSGRVDTQYF
>TRBJ2-5|.|TRBV11-2|15|.
TGTGCCAGCAGCTTAGTGCGGGGACACCAAGAGACCCAGTACTTC
CASSLVRGHQETQYF
>TRBJ1-6|.|TRBV4-2|14|.
TGTGCCAGCAGCCTCGGGAGTCCAAGGTCACCCCTCCACTTT
CASSLGSPRSPLHF
>TRBJ2-5|.|TRBV19|13|.
TGTGCCAGTAGCAGAGGCAGGGAAGAGACCCAGTACTTC
CASSRGREETQYF
>TRBJ2-1|.|TRBV28|16|TRBD2
TGTGCCAGCAGCCGTAGCCGGGACTACTCACGCAATGAGCAGTTCTTC
CASSRSRDYSRNEQFF
>TRBJ2-2|.|TRBV19|17|TRBD2
TGTGCCAGTAGTATAGCGACTAGCGGGAGTTCCCCCGGGGAGCTGTTTTTT
CASSIATSGSSPGELFF
>TRBJ2-7|.|TRBV11-2|14|.
TGTGCCAGCAGCTTAGATTCCCCCTCCTACGAGCAGTACTTC
CASSLDSPSYEQYF
>TRBJ2-4|.|TRBV5-1|16|.
TGCGCCAGCAGCTTGCAAGGGTTTGGGGCCAAAAACATTCAGTACTTC
CASSLQGFGAKNIQYF
>TRBJ2-6|once|TRBV28|15|.
TGTGCCAGCAGTCCCCCCGGGTCTGGGGCCAACGTCCTGACTTTC
CASSPPGSGANVLTF
>TRBJ1-5|.|TRBV7-2|15|.
TGTGCCAGCAGCTTTTCCCCAGGGTGGGATCAGCCCCAGCATTTT
CASSFSPGWDQPQHF
>TRBJ2-3|.|TRBV2|11|.
TGTGCCAGCAGGGATACAGATACGCAGTATTTT
CASRDTDTQYF
>TRBJ2-7|.|TRBV6-5|12|TRBD2
TGTGCCAGCAGTAGCGGACTAGGGGAGCAGTACTTC
CASSSGLGEQYF
>TRBJ2-1|.|TRBV6-1|15|TRBD2
TGTGCCAGCAGTGCTCTAGCGGGAGGTTACAATGAGCAGTTCTTC
CASSALAGGYNEQFF
>TRBJ2-7|.|TRBV4-3|14|TRBD2
TGCGCCAGCAGCCATAACCCCGTAGCGGGGGAGCAGTACTTC
CASSHNPVAGEQYF
>TRBJ2-7|.|TRBV10-3|11|.
TGTGCCATCAATGGCGGGTACGAGCAGTACTTC
CAINGGYEQYF
>TRBJ2-3|.|TRBV27|14|.
TGTGCCAGCAGAGAGGACAGATACACAGATACGCAGTATTTT
CASREDRYTDTQYF
>TRBJ2-6|.|TRBV7-2|17|.
TGTGCCAGCAGCCCCAGCGTATCGAGGGCTGGGGCCAACGTCCTGACTTTC
CASSPSVSRAGANVLTF
>TRBJ2-3|.|TRBV6-4|16|TRBD1
TGTGCCAGCACTCCCCGGTCGGGACAGGGCACAGATACGCAGTATTTT
CASTPRSGQGTDTQYF
>TRBJ1-5|.|TRBV27|13|.
TGTGCCAGCAGTTTATGGGGAAATCAGCCCCAGCATTTT
CASSLWGNQPQHF
>TRBJ2-1|.|TRBV10-3|18|TRBD2
TGTGCCATCAGTGAGTCGGGCGGACTAGCGGGAGGGCCCTATGAGCAGTTCTTC
CAISESGGLAGGPYEQFF